These T cell receptor beta chains were read from a single sample in a study of control samples from healthy donors and cancer patients. Assay: immunoSEQ multiplex PCR; the TCRdb copy retains only in-frame clones and omits some. The sample contains tens of thousands of clones, roughly four fifths of which appear only once. Sequencing input: blood. These receptors were collected from a woman aged 60-70 years in good health. CDR3s leave out the opening cysteine and the closing phenylalanine or tryptophan. D genes are given only for firm matches.

cdr3_length d_call j_call v_call cdr3_aa
14 TRBD2 TRBJ2-7 TRBV3-1/TRBV3-2 ASSQVATSGTYEQY
16 TRBD2 TRBJ2-7 TRBV18 ASSGLAGDQGLTYEQY
12 . TRBJ2-1 TRBV6-5 ASSYGLSYNEQF
17 TRBD1 TRBJ2-3 TRBV7-9 ASSLLIRSGTGGGDTQY
11 . TRBJ1-2 TRBV28 ASRPALSYGYT
12 . TRBJ2-7 TRBV9 ASSEGPLGYEQY
11 . TRBJ1-2 TRBV12-3/TRBV12-4 ASSRAGDYGYT
11 TRBD2 TRBJ2-2 TRBV28 GSAGVNTGELF
11 . TRBJ1-1 TRBV28 ASRTSGNTEAF
13 . TRBJ2-5 TRBV12-5 ASGPGSGGQETQY
9 TRBD2 TRBJ2-5 TRBV28 ASERGETQY
16 . TRBJ1-5 TRBV30 AWSVPCWIFYSNQPQH
12 . TRBJ1-2 TRBV15 ATSRAGKDRGYT
12 . TRBJ2-7 TRBV6-5 ASRGRTQSLEQY
12 TRBD1 TRBJ2-3 TRBV18 ASSPDRVTDTQY
14 TRBD2 TRBJ2-1 TRBV5-1 ASSRASRGAYNEQF
11 . TRBJ1-3 TRBV4-3 ASSQELGNTIY
15 TRBD1 TRBJ1-1 TRBV4-1 ASSQEGQGLANTEAF
11 . TRBJ1-6 TRBV9 ASSEGPESPLH
16 . TRBJ2-3 TRBV5-1 ASRGAGAGKASTDTQY
13 TRBD1 TRBJ1-4 TRBV6-5 ASSSDRGRARKLF
10 . TRBJ1-1 TRBV11-2 ASSHKNTEAF
14 TRBD2 TRBJ2-1 TRBV29-1 SVPRTSGLSYNEQF
13 TRBD2 TRBJ2-1 TRBV7-2 ASSLLAGGINEQF
12 . TRBJ1-6 TRBV7-8 ASSLAGDDSPLH
15 . TRBJ2-5 TRBV9 ASSALGGGGGAETQY
13 . TRBJ1-1 TRBV5-8 ASSSDRHTALEAF
13 . TRBJ2-7 TRBV7-8 ASSLVGVKTYEQY
11 . TRBJ1-1 TRBV19 ASSIGWGTEAF
9 . TRBJ1-1 TRBV29-1 SAERYTEAF
13 TRBD1 TRBJ1-2 TRBV5-4 ASSLGGTENYGYT
11 . TRBJ1-5 TRBV28 ASTTGRYQPQH
10 TRBD1 TRBJ2-3 TRBV29-1 SVSQGSDTQY
14 TRBD1 TRBJ1-1 TRBV10-1 ASSEGQGPGGTEAF
13 . TRBJ1-2 TRBV7-2 ASSLSTGPQGGYT
12 . TRBJ2-7 TRBV7-2 ASSLQTGSHEQY
11 . TRBJ1-2 TRBV6-5 ASRMSGDYGYT
12 . TRBJ1-1 TRBV19 ASSIGGSPTEAF
11 . TRBJ2-7 TRBV28 ASSPYEAWIQY
11 . TRBJ2-7 TRBV7-2 ASSGRGPYEQY
12 . TRBJ2-7 TRBV5-4 ASSLVGTPNEQY
11 . TRBJ2-7 TRBV6-2/TRBV6-3 ASSSRGAYEQY
13 TRBD1 TRBJ1-2 TRBV6-6 ASSYGDSRNYGYT
9 . TRBJ1-1 TRBV12-3/TRBV12-4 ASSIQGEAF
16 . TRBJ2-7 TRBV5-1 ASSLADSNRVRGYEQY
13 TRBD1 TRBJ2-5 TRBV5-1 ASSDTGGIEETQY